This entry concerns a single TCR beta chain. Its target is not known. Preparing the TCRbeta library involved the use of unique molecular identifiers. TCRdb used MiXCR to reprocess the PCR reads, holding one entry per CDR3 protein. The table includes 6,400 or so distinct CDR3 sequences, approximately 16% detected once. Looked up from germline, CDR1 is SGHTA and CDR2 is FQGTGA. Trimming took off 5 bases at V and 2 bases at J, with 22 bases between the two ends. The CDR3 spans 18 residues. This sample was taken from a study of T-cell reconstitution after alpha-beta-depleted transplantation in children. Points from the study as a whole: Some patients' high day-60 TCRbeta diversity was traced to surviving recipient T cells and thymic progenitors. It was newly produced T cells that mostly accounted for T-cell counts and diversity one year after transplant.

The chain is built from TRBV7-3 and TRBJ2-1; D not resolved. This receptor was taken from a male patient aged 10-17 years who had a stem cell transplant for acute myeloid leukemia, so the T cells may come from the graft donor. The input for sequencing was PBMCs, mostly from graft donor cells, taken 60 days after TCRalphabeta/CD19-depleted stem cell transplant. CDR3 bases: TGTGCCAGCAGCCGAAACGCTGCCCTCCCGGGCCCCTACAATGAGCAGTTCTTC. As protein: CASSRNAALPGPYNEQFF.